A selection of T cell receptor beta chains follows, all from one sample in a study of beta chain features in type 1 diabetes. TCRdb keeps only in-frame clones here, not all; method: immunoSEQ multiplex PCR. The top ten hold 0.02% to 0.03% of the sample, which has under 900,000 clones, roughly 17% seen once. Sequenced sample: naive CD4+ T cells from blood. These receptors were taken from a woman under 30 in good health. The conserved cysteine and the conserved F or W are not part of the CDR3 here. Fields, in order: V gene, J gene, D gene, CDR3 protein. A D gene is named only where the DNA matches it firmly.

TRBV2	TRBJ2-3	TRBD2	ASSGGLAGADTQY
TRBV9	TRBJ2-3	TRBD2	ASSVAGLADTQY
TRBV2	TRBJ2-5	.	ASRPGPRETQY
TRBV9	TRBJ2-1	.	ASSVSTGNYNEQF
TRBV7-2	TRBJ2-7	TRBD2	ASSLSSSGSPYEQY
TRBV19	TRBJ2-2	.	ASSRDTTTGELF
TRBV29-1	TRBJ2-1	.	SVLPQLNYNEQF
TRBV9	TRBJ2-3	TRBD1	ASSTTRDRSTDTQY
TRBV19	TRBJ2-2	TRBD1	ASREGGTNTGELF
TRBV20-1	TRBJ2-7	.	SARTGYEQY
TRBV21-1	TRBJ2-7	.	ASSAPGWLAGYSYEQY
TRBV28	TRBJ1-1	.	ASSLNQGPMNTEAF
TRBV28	TRBJ2-3	TRBD1	ASRDRATDTQY
TRBV7-3	TRBJ2-5	.	ASSLSWKETQY
TRBV9	TRBJ2-2	.	ASSVYLGGELF
TRBV29-1	TRBJ1-5	TRBD1	SVTSTGNQPQH
TRBV5-4	TRBJ1-1	TRBD1	ASSPQTGGNTEAF
TRBV5-1	TRBJ1-1	TRBD1	ASSLAGTGNTEAF
TRBV20-1	TRBJ1-1	.	SASLRTEAF
TRBV6-5	TRBJ1-2	TRBD1	AKGTVQTNYGYT
TRBV11-2	TRBJ1-5	TRBD1	ASSFHPTGTNQPQH
TRBV5-1	TRBJ1-5	TRBD1	ASSLDGTGSQH
TRBV27	TRBJ2-5	.	ASRLGVVETQY
TRBV9	TRBJ2-7	TRBD2	ASSVDGGRASYEQY
TRBV2	TRBJ2-3	TRBD2	ASSEKTSGATDTQY
TRBV7-9	TRBJ2-5	.	ASSLYRTDSETQY
TRBV5-4	TRBJ1-1	.	ASSLGDGLEAF
TRBV5-1	TRBJ2-7	.	ASSLAGLLYEQY
TRBV11-3	TRBJ2-1	TRBD2	ASSSSSGSSYNEQF
TRBV5-1	TRBJ1-1	.	ASSPERNTEAF
TRBV7-2	TRBJ2-3	.	ASSPSAVNGDTQY
TRBV5-1	TRBJ2-7	.	ASSFQGGEQY
TRBV7-2	TRBJ2-7	TRBD1	ASSQGQGWDLYYEQY
TRBV6-5	TRBJ2-3	TRBD2	ASSYSLAGATDTQY
TRBV7-2	TRBJ2-1	.	ASSLVGGARGNNEQF
TRBV7-8	TRBJ2-5	TRBD1	ASSPKTGTETQY
TRBV10-3	TRBJ2-7	.	AIRDHGPTYEQY
TRBV10-3	TRBJ2-7	TRBD2	ASRRGLSGEQY
TRBV9	TRBJ2-2	.	ASSVTSSTGELF
TRBV9	TRBJ2-1	TRBD2	ASSVLAGSSYNEQF
TRBV15	TRBJ2-1	TRBD2	ATSRESGLVLDEQF
TRBV7-3	TRBJ2-1	.	ASSSTGGNEQF
TRBV7-9	TRBJ2-7	.	ASSLAVSPGQY
TRBV6-1	TRBJ2-2	.	ASSRSTNTGELF
TRBV6-1	TRBJ2-5	TRBD1	ASSSSDRVGETQY
TRBV11-2	TRBJ1-2	TRBD1	ASSFHGTGGNGYT
TRBV10-3	TRBJ2-2	.	AITERHTGELF
TRBV28	TRBJ2-3	.	ASRPFPGTDTQY
TRBV28	TRBJ2-3	TRBD1	ASSPGFGQGTDTQY
TRBV18	TRBJ2-4	.	ASSPRGKQNIQY
TRBV7-2	TRBJ2-7	TRBD2	ASSLVGGRTYEQY
TRBV9	TRBJ2-1	.	ASSAPGSYNEQF
TRBV11-2	TRBJ2-3	.	ASRDGDTQY
TRBV19	TRBJ2-5	TRBD2	ASFAGTRNQETQY
TRBV28	TRBJ2-4	.	ASSRDFAKNIQY
TRBV19	TRBJ2-1	TRBD2	ASSQGTTIYNEQF
TRBV6-5	TRBJ2-1	TRBD2	ASSLLAGPFYNEQF
TRBV5-1	TRBJ2-3	.	ASSPRTSGSTDTQY
TRBV9	TRBJ2-2	.	ASSVRGDHTGELF